This T cell receptor beta chain was sequenced for a study of T cells in Graves' hyperthyroidism and ophthalmopathy (dated by TCRdb to between 2017 and 2020). Concerning the study at large: Peripheral blood was collected at initial diagnosis, before any treatment. A discovery cohort of approximately 97 patients, roughly 45 with Graves' ophthalmopathy and approximately 57 with stable Graves' hyperthyroidism, was used to find distinguishing TCR V-J signatures. Prospective prediction of ophthalmopathy was tested in an independent validation cohort consisting of some 20 hyperthyroidism patients and more than 15 patients who later progressed to ophthalmopathy. The 100 discovery patients were divided at random into training and test sets in a 7:3 ratio. In six Graves' hyperthyroidism patients, the study also compared T-cell repertoires from thyroid tissue with T-cell repertoires from blood. After blood sampling, hyperthyroidism patients were treated with methimazole at a starting dose of 30 mg daily, and ophthalmopathy patients were treated with high-dose intravenous methylprednisolone. The paper reports TCR Vbeta CDR3 sequencing of fewer than 150 peripheral blood samples: around 45 ophthalmopathy, roughly 74 hyperthyroidism and roughly 17 progressor patients.

As regards this clonotype: The antigen it recognizes is unknown. Base qualities are missing; no much larger clone stands one base away.

Measured from the cysteine to the phenylalanine, the CDR3 is 15 residues long. Here the CDR3 DNA is all that survives: 45 bases in frame from base 1. From the germline V gene, CDR1 is SGDLS and CDR2 is YYNGEE. V is pared back by 0 bases and J by 1 base, with 10 bases lying between the germline termini. Beyond this particular receptor, the publication reports: No statistical method was used to fix the sample size in advance, and group allocation was not hidden from the investigators. Ophthalmopathy was separated from stable hyperthyroidism by a 13 V-J signature model, with roughly 88% sensitivity and about 81% specificity obtained in cross-validation and 80%/75% obtained in testing. Most expanded thyroid clonotypes (frequency above 0.001) were also detected in blood, suggesting blood repertoires may reflect thyroid immune responses. In validation, progression to ophthalmopathy was predicted by the model with nearly 71% sensitivity and 72.22% specificity, a median of approximately 6.5 months before onset.

The TCR beta CDR3 regions were amplified from the RNA transcripts. A first-round RT-PCR of the TCR CDR3 used the HTBI primer set with the Qiagen OneStep RT-PCR kit. Libraries were constructed in a second round of multiplex PCR, after which size selection and purification were performed. Paired-end sequencing of the libraries was performed with 100 bp reads on an Illumina HiSeq2000. The original pipeline was this. SOAPnuke was used to process the raw data, removing reads that contained adapters or uncalled bases, had a mean Phred below 15, or lacked an exact match to the constant primer or identifier. COPE v1.2.5 was used to merge the high-quality paired reads, and each unique nucleotide sequence was defined as a clonotype. MiTCR v1.1 was used to align clonotypes to the IMGT TRBV, TRBD and TRBJ reference segments. The analysis included only V-J combinations with a frequency above 0.0001, which together covered more than 98% of the repertoires. The TCS score was defined as the ratio of F50 (clonal expansion) to E x V (chaos), calculated using BLOSUM62-based TCRdist between CDR3 peptides within each V-J. Welch's t-statistics and random forest reduced several hundred V-J features to roughly 13, which were used in a naive Bayes classifier (R e1071). TCRdb cleaned the public reads at Q25 with fastp, built clones with MiXCR and kept in-frame beta chains. CDR3 protein duplicates are merged, each entry listing the most common genes and DNA. None of the V and J calls come from the authors' own analysis; TCRdb made them. The sample table records a few hundred thousand distinct CDR3 sequences; around 14% of these occur just once. Around 5.4% of the sample rests with the top ten.

Hyperthyroidism patients were newly diagnosed, with disease duration under 2 months, and aged 18 to 65 years. The study excluded patients with uncontrolled infections, other autoimmune diseases, pregnancy or lactation. Diagnoses were established on the basis of clinical symptoms, serum thyroxine and TRAb, thyroid ultrasound, and orbital computed tomography. Blood from progressor patients was drawn when they were first diagnosed with hyperthyroidism, before any ophthalmopathy symptoms appeared. PBMCs were isolated from about 9 ml of fresh peripheral blood by Ficoll-Paque density gradient centrifugation. Patients classed as progressors first received a Graves' hyperthyroidism diagnosis and then went on to develop ophthalmopathy during follow-up. Total RNA was extracted with Trizol reagent, and quality was checked on an Agilent 2100 Bioanalyzer.

This clonotype was sampled from a woman between 25 and 40 years old with Graves' hyperthyroidism that later progressed to Graves' ophthalmopathy. This chain is built from TRBV9 and TRBJ2-5; no D gene can be assigned with confidence. Material for sequencing was blood. The CDR3 protein: CASSVVGSSQETQYF. The nucleotides are TGTGCCAGCAGCGTAGTTGGCTCCAGCCAAGAGACCCAGTACTTC. Outside the CDR3, residues come from the reference TRBV9 and TRBJ2-5 proteins, so the full variable domain is: DSGVTQTPKHLITATGQRVTLRCSPRSGDLSVYWYQQSLDQGLQFLIQYYNGEERAKGNILERFSAQQFPDLHSELNLSSLELGDSALYFCASSVVGSSQETQYFGPGTRLLVL.